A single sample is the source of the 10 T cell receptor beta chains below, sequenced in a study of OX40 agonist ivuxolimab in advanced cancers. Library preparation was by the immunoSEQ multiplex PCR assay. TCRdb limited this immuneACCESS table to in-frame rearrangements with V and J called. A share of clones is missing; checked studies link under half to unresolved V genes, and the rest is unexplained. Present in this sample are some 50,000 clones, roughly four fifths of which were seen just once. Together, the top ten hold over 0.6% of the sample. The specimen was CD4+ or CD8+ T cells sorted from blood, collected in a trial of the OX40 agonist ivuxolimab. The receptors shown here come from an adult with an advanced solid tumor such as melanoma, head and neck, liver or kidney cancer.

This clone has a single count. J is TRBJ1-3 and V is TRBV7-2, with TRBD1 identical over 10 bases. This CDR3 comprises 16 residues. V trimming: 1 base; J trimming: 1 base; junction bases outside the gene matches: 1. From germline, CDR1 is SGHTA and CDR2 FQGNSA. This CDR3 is CASSLGTGGSGNTIYF. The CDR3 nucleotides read TGTGCCAGCAGCTTAGGGACAGGGGGTTCTGGAAACACCATATATTTT.

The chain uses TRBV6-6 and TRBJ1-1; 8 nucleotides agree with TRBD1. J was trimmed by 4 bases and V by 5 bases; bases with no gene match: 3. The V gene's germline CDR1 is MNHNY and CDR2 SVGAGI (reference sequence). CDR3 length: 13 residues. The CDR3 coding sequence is TGTGCCAGCAGTAACCAGGGGGCCACTGAAGCTTTCTTT. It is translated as CASSNQGATEAFF.

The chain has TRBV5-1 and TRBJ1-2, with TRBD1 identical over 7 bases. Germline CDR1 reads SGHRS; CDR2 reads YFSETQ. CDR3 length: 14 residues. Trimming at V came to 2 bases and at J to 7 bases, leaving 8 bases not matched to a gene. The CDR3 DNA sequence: TGCGCCAGCAGCTTTCAAGGGGGCGCCTTTGGCTACACCTTC. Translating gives CASSFQGGAFGYTF.

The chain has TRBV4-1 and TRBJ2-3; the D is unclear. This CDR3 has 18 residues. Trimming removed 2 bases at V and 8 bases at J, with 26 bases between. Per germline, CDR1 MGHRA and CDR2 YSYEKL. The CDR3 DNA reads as TGCGCCAGCAGCCAATGGGCGGAGTCGGGTCCCTCCCAGAGTACGCAGTATTTT. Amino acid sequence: CASSQWAESGPSQSTQYF.

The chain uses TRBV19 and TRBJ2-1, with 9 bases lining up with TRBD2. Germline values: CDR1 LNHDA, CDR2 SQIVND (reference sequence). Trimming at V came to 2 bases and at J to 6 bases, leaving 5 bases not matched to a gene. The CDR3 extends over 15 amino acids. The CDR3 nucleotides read TGTGCCAGTAGTATACAGAATAGCGGGGGCAATGAGCAGTTCTTC. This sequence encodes CASSIQNSGGNEQFF.

The chain's CDR3 is CASSWEAGELFF. In DNA form, the CDR3 reads TGTGCCAGCAGCTGGGAGGCCGGGGAGCTGTTTTTT. The chain carries TRBV11-2 and TRBJ2-2; D is possibly TRBD2 (6 bases). The CDR3 is 12 residues long. Germline V CDR1 and CDR2: SGHAT, FQNNGV. The germline V and J ends were trimmed by 4 bases and 6 bases, with 6 bases remaining between them. Based on the CDR3 plus reference TRBV11-2 and TRBJ2-2, the full variable domain is EAGVAQSPRYKIIEKRQSVAFWCNPISGHATLYWYQQILGQGPKLLIQFQNNGVVDDSQLPKDRFSAERLKGVDSTLKIQPAKLEDSAVYLCASSWEAGELFFGEGSRLTVL.

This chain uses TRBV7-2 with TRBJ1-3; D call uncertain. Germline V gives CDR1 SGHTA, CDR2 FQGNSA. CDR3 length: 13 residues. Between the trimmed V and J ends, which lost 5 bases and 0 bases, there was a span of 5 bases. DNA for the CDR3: TGTGCCAGCAGCGTAAACTCTGGAAACACCATATATTTT. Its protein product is CASSVNSGNTIYF.

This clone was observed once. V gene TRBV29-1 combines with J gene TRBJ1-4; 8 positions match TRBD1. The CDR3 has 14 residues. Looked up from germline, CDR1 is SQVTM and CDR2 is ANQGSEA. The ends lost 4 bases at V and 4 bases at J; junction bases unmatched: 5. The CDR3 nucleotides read TGCAGCGTTGCTCGCAGGGGGCTTAATGAAAAACTGTTTTTT. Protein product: CSVARRGLNEKLFF.

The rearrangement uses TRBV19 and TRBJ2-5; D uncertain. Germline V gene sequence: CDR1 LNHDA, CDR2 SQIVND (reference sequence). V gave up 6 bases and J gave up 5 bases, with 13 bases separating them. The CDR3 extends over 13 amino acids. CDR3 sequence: CASSIDTRETQYF. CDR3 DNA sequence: TGTGCCAGTAGCATTGACACCAGGGAGACCCAGTACTTC.

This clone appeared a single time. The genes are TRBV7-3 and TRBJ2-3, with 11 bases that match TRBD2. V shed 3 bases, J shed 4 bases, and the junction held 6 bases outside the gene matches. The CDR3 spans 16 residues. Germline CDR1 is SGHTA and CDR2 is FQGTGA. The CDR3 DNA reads TGTGCCAGCAGCTTGACTAGCGGGGCCATGGCAGATACGCAGTATTTT. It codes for CASSLTSGAMADTQYF.